The T cell receptor beta chain described here comes from a study of vaccination and CD4 T cells after COVID-19 (dated 2022 in TCRdb). The study in broad terms: Convalescent patients had a positive SARS-CoV-2 result on nasal swab PCR, and of these patients, several had mild disease and one had severe disease. In the convalescent cohort there were six males and four females, among whom were two Hispanic individuals, seven Caucasians, two Asians and one multiracial person. Participants got two doses of the Pfizer-BioNTech BNT162b2 vaccine (n=8) or two doses of the Moderna mRNA-1273 vaccine (n=2). Post-COVID blood samples were collected from convalescent patients a median of around 100 days after diagnosis, with a range of about 30 to 170 days. The time from the second vaccine dose to post-vaccine blood sampling had a median of roughly 79 days and ranged from about 14 to 241 days. For stimulating the cultures, overlapping spike peptide pools were used, derived from SARS-CoV-2 as well as from the common cold coronaviruses HCoV-NL63, HCoV-OC43 and HCoV-229E. Control cultures received a CEFX viral epitope pool as the positive control, an HIV-1 Nef peptide pool as the negative control, or no peptide. In around 10 COVID-19 convalescent patients and a few infection-naive healthy vaccine recipients, researchers compared the spike-specific CD4+ TCR repertoire from before mRNA vaccination with the repertoire from after. General findings and caveats noted by the study authors: Relatively few convalescent patients were included in the study, and early timepoints after natural infection were not analyzed. The median number of SARS-CoV-2-reactive clonotypes rose from around 20 after infection to approximately 41 after vaccination, but the change was not significant. In convalescent patients, a median around 90% of post-vaccine SARS-CoV-2-reactive clones were detected only after vaccination, suggesting vaccine-specific priming. Of the vaccine-specific clones in convalescent patients, 304 of 307, or nearly all, reacted only to SARS-CoV-2 spike and did not cross-react with common cold coronaviruses.

In light of the paper, this sample's treatment or condition label describes: approximately nine-day PBMC culture with coronavirus spike peptide pools or control peptides (ViraFEST assay). The ViraFEST assay was used in the study, in which antigen-specific T cells were expanded with peptide pools and expanded clonotypes were subsequently identified by TCR sequencing. Positive SARS-CoV-2 PCR tests in the convalescent patients dated from March to December 2020, before Alpha, Beta and Delta variants emerged in the United States. Over 1.5 million PBMCs per well were cultured in IMDM with roughly 4.8% human AB serum and roughly 9.3 IU/ml IL-2, plus 10 ug/ml peptide pools. Half of the culture medium was replaced with fresh IL-2-containing medium on days 3 and 7. After approximately 10 days of culture, CD4+ T cells were isolated by negative selection using the EasySep CD4+ T cell isolation kit. Ficoll-Paque Plus gradient centrifugation was used to isolate PBMCs from whole blood, and the isolated PBMCs were then either used fresh or cryopreserved at -140C. In general, triplicate wells were set up for every culture condition.

Receptors were amplified or captured by PCR. DNA from cultured CD4+ T cells was subjected to TCR sequencing with the Oncomine TCR Beta short-read assay at the Johns Hopkins FTIC core. The QIAamp micro DNA kit was used to extract genomic DNA from the cultured CD4+ T cells. Oncomine TCR Beta libraries from cultured CD4+ T cells were pooled using unique dual indexes and sequenced on an Illumina iSeq 100. From the authors' description of their analysis: Non-productive sequences were filtered out, and CDR3s that did not start with C, did not end with F or W, or were shorter than 7 amino acids were discarded. Antigen-specific clonotypes were identified with the MANAFEST web application by comparing peptide-stimulated wells with reference and other culture wells. For a clone to be called positive, the clone needed an FDR below 0.05, an odds ratio above 5, and a productive frequency above 0.1% in at least two of three replicate wells. A clonotype counted as cross-reactive if it showed significant expansion both in the SARS-CoV-2 spike wells and in at least one common cold coronavirus spike condition. Using R version 3.6.1, CDR3 homology was evaluated through Levenshtein distances (stringdist) along with unrooted phylogenetic trees (ape). Through fastp at Q25 and MiXCR, TCRdb rebuilt clones from the public reads, retaining in-frame beta chains. Rows with one shared CDR3 protein collapse into an entry with the most common genes and DNA. TCRdb's processing, not the study's, gives the V and J calls here. This sample gives roughly 15,000 distinct CDR3 sequences in total; around 56% of them show up just once. Less than 15% of the sample is taken by the ten largest.

Points on this clonotype: It has no known antigen specificity. It has no much larger one-base neighbor in the sample; base qualities were not kept.

The clonotype comes from a human donor who had recovered from COVID-19. The material sequenced was CD4+ T cells from blood, cultured in vitro.

In nucleotides, the sequence is TGCGCCAGCAGCCAAGACGAGACTTCGAGCTCCTACGAGCAGTACTTC. The translation is CASSQDETSSSYEQYF. The receptor chain draws on TRBV4-3 and TRBJ2-7, with the D segment identity uncertain. The CDR3 runs 16 residues from the cysteine to the phenylalanine. Only the CDR3 DNA is retained, 48 bases long and in frame from the first base. CDR1 LGHNA and CDR2 YSLEER are derived from the germline V gene. V is cut by 0 bases and J by 0 bases, and the space between the germline ends is 12 bases.